This TCR beta chain was found in a study of T cell responses to AZD1222 COVID-19 vaccine. Study observations and caveats: Donors in the cohort were predominantly white British and more often female, and clonal diversity was possibly underestimated. Rises in breadth and depth of Spike-specific TCRs came after two AZD1222 doses. Seropositive AZD1222 recipients at baseline numbered only 6 or 7.

As to this clone: Its cognate antigen is unknown.

CDR1 is KGHSH, CDR2 LQKENI, per germline. CDR3 length: 15 amino acids. Deletions cut 1 base from V and 5 bases from J, with 11 bases between. The repertoire was sequenced with immunoSEQ multiplex PCR; TCRdb's copy has only in-frame clones and lacks some. The sample includes tens of thousands of clones, roughly 90% of them seen just once. Pooling covered second doses at about 4 or about 12 weeks. The chain is built from TRBV18 and TRBJ1-4; D is unclear. This clonotype was sampled from an adult who received the AZD1222 COVID-19 vaccine. The source material was peripheral blood, sampled 28 days after the second AZD1222 dose. CDR3 bases: TGTGCCAGCTCACCACGTTCCGGGGAAAATGAAAAACTGTTTTTT. Protein sequence: CASSPRSGENEKLFF.